One sample yielded the 10 T cell receptor beta chains listed below, sequenced in a study of shared clonotypes between healthy human individuals. TCRdb's copy holds only in-frame clones and misses some; the assay was immunoSEQ multiplex PCR. The table includes roughly 2.6 million clones, just over 90% detected once. The sample consisted of naive CD4+ T cells sorted from blood. Subset meaning: CD45RA+ positively selected. These receptors came from a man between 18 and 35 years old in good health.

In regard to this clone: Other DNA variants within this sample encode the same CDR3. This sequence joins TRBV5-1 and TRBJ2-7, with D perhaps matching TRBD1 or TRBD2 (5 bases each). Germline V gene data show CDR1 as SGHRS and CDR2 as YFSETQ. Trimming pared 0 bases from V and 1 base from J, leaving 11 bases between. This CDR3 comprises 15 residues. In DNA, the CDR3 is TGCGCCAGCAGCTTGGTAGCAGGGAGTTCCTACGAGCAGTACTTC. Protein: CASSLVAGSSYEQYF.

This chain links TRBV6-5 with TRBJ2-7; D possibly corresponds to TRBD2 (5 bases). This CDR3 contains 13 residues. V shed 2 bases and J shed 6 bases, with 11 bases lying between them. Germline V gene sequence: CDR1 MNHEY, CDR2 SVGAGI. The chain's CDR3 is CASSYGLGVEQYF. The CDR3 bases are TGTGCCAGCAGTTACGGCCTCGGGGTCGAGCAGTACTTC.

CDR3 loop: CASSEYPITTVNYGYTF. CDR3 DNA sequence: TGTGCCAGCAGTGAATACCCCATAACGACAGTTAACTATGGCTACACCTTC. The J gene is TRBJ1-2, the V gene TRBV6-1; perhaps TRBD1 as D (5 bases). The V gene's germline CDR1 is MNHNS and CDR2 SASEGT. Trimming took 2 bases from V and 1 from J, leaving 17 bases between them. The CDR3 runs 17 residues.

As concerns this clone: The identical CDR3 is also encoded by other nucleotide sequences in the sample. This chain uses TRBV6-1 with TRBJ2-1, with no clear D. V lost 4 bases and J lost 1, with 8 bases in between. Germline V lookup: CDR1 MNHNS, CDR2 SASEGT. There are 14 residues in the CDR3. CDR3 sequence: CASSGGPSYNEQFF. The CDR3, as DNA: TGTGCCAGCAGTGGTGGGCCTTCCTACAATGAGCAGTTCTTC.

The chain employs TRBV9 and TRBJ1-4; maybe TRBD1 (5 bases). The CDR3 is 15 amino acids. Per the germline V gene, CDR1 is SGDLS and CDR2 is YYNGEE. V lost 0 bases to trimming and J lost 3 bases, with 9 bases between them. The CDR3 DNA follows: TGTGCCAGCAGCGTAGCTCGAGGGGCTAATGAAAAACTGTTTTTT. This translates into CASSVARGANEKLFF.

Concerning this clone itself: In the same sample, other DNA sequences code for this CDR3. The genes are TRBV18 and TRBJ2-5; 7 nucleotides match TRBD2. The CDR3 is 14 amino acids. Germline CDR1 KGHSH, CDR2 LQKENI. V dropped 3 bases and J dropped 2; count of bases not matched to a gene: 3. The CDR3, as DNA: TGTGCCAGCTCACCTGGCGGGGGACAAGAGACCCAGTACTTC. Translating gives CASSPGGGQETQYF.

The CDR3 loop is CASSEGSGLGVNEQFF. The CDR3 DNA reads as TGTGCCAGCAGTGAAGGTAGTGGACTAGGAGTTAATGAGCAGTTCTTC. The chain recombines TRBV6-1 with TRBJ2-1; 7 bases line up with TRBD2. Trimming took 1 base from V and 7 from J; bases not matched to a gene: 10. Germline CDR1 MNHNS, CDR2 SASEGT. The CDR3 extends over 16 amino acids.

The rearrangement joins TRBV6-5 to TRBJ1-5; D is undetermined. The ends were cut back, 4 bases at V and 1 base at J, with 14 bases in the middle. Looked up from germline, CDR1 is MNHEY and CDR2 is SVGAGI. CDR3 size: 16 residues. CDR3 in amino acids: CASSLTSLGSNQPQHF. The CDR3 DNA is TGTGCCAGCAGTTTAACTTCACTCGGCAGCAATCAGCCCCAGCATTTT.

J is TRBJ2-3 and V is TRBV4-2; TRBD2 matches at 8 bases. This CDR3 is 16 amino acids long. The germline V gene has CDR1 LGHNA and CDR2 YNFKEQ. After removal of 0 bases from V and 5 bases from J, the junction contained 7 bases not matched to a gene. The CDR3 bases are TGTGCCAGCAGCCAAGATGGACGCGGGGGGCAAGATACGCAGTATTTT. This encodes CASSQDGRGGQDTQYF.

The rearrangement joins TRBV6-4 to TRBJ1-1, with 7 positions matching TRBD1. This CDR3 has 20 amino acids. From germline, CDR1 is MRHNA and CDR2 SNTAGT. Trimming removed 2 bases from V and 0 bases from J; junction bases left unmatched: 18. The CDR3 sequence is CASSDGVKAGGLGMNTEAFF. The CDR3 DNA reads TGTGCCAGCAGTGACGGAGTTAAAGCAGGGGGTTTAGGAATGAACACTGAAGCTTTCTTT.